Following are 17 T cell receptor beta chains from one sample sequenced in a study of cytomegalovirus exposure and HLA in healthy donors. PCR primers comprised 60 Vbeta and 13 Jbeta primers. Sequenced by immunoSEQ multiplex PCR; TCRdb stores in-frame clones only, minus some. The repertoire includes some 200,000 clones, over 60% of them detected once, and 15% to 19% sits in the top ten. Sequenced material: PBMCs. The receptors originated from a man aged 35-49 years in good health and CMV-seronegative.

The J gene is TRBJ2-2, the V gene TRBV7-8, with 8 bases lining up with TRBD1. V dropped 5 bases and J dropped 13; count of bases not matched to a gene: 6. Germline V gene sequence: CDR1 SGHVS, CDR2 FQNEAQ. There are 12 residues in the CDR3. DNA of the CDR3: TGTGCCAGCAGCCTCGGACAGGGTGGGCTGTTTTTT. It specifies CASSLGQGGLFF.

V usage is TRBV27 and J usage is TRBJ1-4, with 9 nucleotides matching TRBD1. Trimming took 5 bases from V and 8 from J; bases not matched to a gene: 9. The CDR3 sequence is 15 residues long. Germline V CDR1 and CDR2: MNHEY, SMNVEV (reference sequence). The CDR3 nucleotides are TGTGCCAGCAGTCCGCTACAGGGGGCGAGGGAAAAACTGTTTTTT. Its protein is CASSPLQGAREKLFF.

The rearrangement uses TRBV18 and TRBJ2-7, with D perhaps TRBD1 (5 bases). The CDR3 loop spans 14 amino acids. The V end was cut by 0 bases, the J end by 4 bases, with 10 bases between. Germline CDR1 reads KGHSH; CDR2 reads LQKENI. The CDR3 sequence: CASSPPSGKYEQYF. The CDR3 nucleotides are TGTGCCAGCTCACCACCATCAGGGAAATACGAGCAGTACTTC. The variable domain in full, with the rest retrieved from reference TRBV18 and TRBJ2-7, is NAGVMQNPRHLVRRRGQEARLRCSPMKGHSHVYWYRQLPEEGLKFMVYLQKENIIDESGMPKERFSAEFPKEGPSILRIQQVVRGDSAAYFCASSPPSGKYEQYFGPGTRLTVT.

A single count supports this clone. V gene TRBV6-1 combines with J gene TRBJ2-1; D is unclear. Trimming left V 0 bases short and J 4 bases short, with 7 bases between. CDR1 MNHNS and CDR2 SASEGT come from the germline V gene. CDR3 length: 14 amino acids. The CDR3 is CASSEASHYNEQFF. For the CDR3, the DNA is TGTGCCAGCAGTGAAGCGAGCCATTACAATGAGCAGTTCTTC.

This clone was observed a handful of times. The chain couples TRBV7-9 to TRBJ2-2; 10 positions agree with TRBD2. Germline CDR1 SEHNR, CDR2 FQNEAQ (reference sequence). The CDR3 is 15 residues long. The junction had 5 bases not matched to a gene; V was cut back by 6 bases and J by 4 bases. The CDR3 DNA reads as TGTGCCAGCAGTTCAAGCGGGAGGGGCACCGGGGAGCTGTTTTTT. This codes for CASSSSGRGTGELFF.

The chain recombines TRBV6-5 with TRBJ2-2; weak D call: TRBD2 (5 bases). The germline V gene has CDR1 MNHEY and CDR2 SVGAGI. The germline V and J ends were trimmed by 8 bases and 5 bases, with 15 bases remaining between them. The CDR3 contains 14 residues. The CDR3 reads CASYSRWRTGELFF. CDR3 coding DNA: TGTGCCAGCTACTCTCGGTGGAGGACCGGGGAGCTGTTTTTT.

This chain links TRBV6-1 with TRBJ2-4; 7 bases map to TRBD2. CDR1 and CDR2 (germline): MNHNS, SASEGT. V lost 3 bases and J lost 0; bases outside the gene matches: 8. This CDR3 is 17 amino acids long. The CDR3 nucleotides are TGTGCCAGCAGTGAGCCTAGGACTAGAAGAGCCAAAAACATTCAGTACTTC. Its translation: CASSEPRTRRAKNIQYF.

This clone is a singleton in its sample. V and J are TRBV9 and TRBJ2-3; D uncertain. The CDR3 has 12 amino acids. V lost 4 bases, J lost 0 bases, and 3 bases lay in between. The germline gives CDR1 SGDLS, CDR2 YYNGEE. CDR3 region: CASSPSTDTQYF. In nucleotides, the CDR3 is TGTGCCAGCAGCCCTAGCACAGATACGCAGTATTTT. Together with reference TRBV9 and TRBJ2-3, the CDR3 gives the full variable domain: DSGVTQTPKHLITATGQRVTLRCSPRSGDLSVYWYQQSLDQGLQFLIQYYNGEERAKGNILERFSAQQFPDLHSELNLSSLELGDSALYFCASSPSTDTQYFGPGTRLTVL.

As concerns this clone: Germline and junction disagree at one end, which may indicate a read error. The V call is TRBV5-1, the J call TRBJ1-2, with a tentative D call TRBD1 (5 bases). Germline loops: CDR1 SGHRS, CDR2 YFSETQ. The CDR3 has 14 amino acids. The CDR3 bases are TGCGCCAGCAGCTCGCGGGACTCCGGTGGCGGCTATACCTTC. Translated, it gives CASSSRDSGGGYTF.

The V gene is TRBV6-5, the J gene TRBJ1-2; TRBD1 matches at 9 bases. V shed 2 bases and J 11 bases; nucleotides not matched to a gene: 9. CDR1 is MNHEY, CDR2 SVGAGI, per germline. CDR3 length: 14 residues. The CDR3 DNA follows: TGTGCCAGCAGTTACGCCGACAGGGGGGCCAAATACACCTTC. It is translated as CASSYADRGAKYTF.

CDR3 nucleotides: TGTGCCAGCCAAAAGGGACAGGGATCTACCGGGGAGCTGTTTTTT. As protein: CASQKGQGSTGELFF. The chain employs TRBV27 and TRBJ2-2, with TRBD1 matching over 9 bases. Trimming took 8 bases from V and 5 from J; bases not matched to a gene: 9. Germline assignment: CDR1 MNHEY and CDR2 SMNVEV (reference sequence). The CDR3 length is 15 residues.

The chain uses TRBV6-5 and TRBJ1-5; 10 bases line up with TRBD1. The V gene end was trimmed by 6 bases and the J gene end by 7 bases; junction bases not matched to a gene: 9. Germline V gene data show CDR1 as MNHEY and CDR2 as SVGAGI. The CDR3 is 15 residues long. CDR3 DNA sequence: TGTGCCAGCAGGTCCGACAGGGGGCCGCGACAGCCCCAGCATTTT. This sequence encodes CASRSDRGPRQPQHF.

The chain recombines TRBV9 with TRBJ1-2; TRBD1 agrees at 11 bases. The CDR3 loop spans 16 amino acids. V shed 2 bases, J shed 2 bases, and the junction held 5 bases outside the gene matches. Germline CDR1 and CDR2: SGDLS and YYNGEE. In DNA, the CDR3 is TGTGCCAGCAGCGTTCGGACAGGGGGCCTAAACTATGGCTACACCTTC. Encoded protein: CASSVRTGGLNYGYTF.

The chain carries TRBV27 and TRBJ2-1; a possible D gene is TRBD2 (6 bases). The CDR3 spans 16 residues. The V end was cut by 3 bases, the J end by 1 base, with 13 bases between. Germline V gene sequence: CDR1 MNHEY, CDR2 SMNVEV (reference sequence). DNA of the CDR3: TGTGCCAGCAGTTTGTTCGGGAGTGGGTCCTACAATGAGCAGTTCTTC. Translated: CASSLFGSGSYNEQFF.

J is TRBJ2-7 and V is TRBV5-5, with a weak D call TRBD2 (6 bases). Trimming stripped 2 bases from V and 7 bases from J, with 10 bases between. CDR1 SGHKS and CDR2 YYEKEE come from the germline V gene (reference sequence). The CDR3 sequence is 12 residues long. CDR3: CASSFRLGEQYF. The CDR3 nucleotides read TGTGCCAGCAGCTTTCGACTAGGGGAGCAGTACTTC. Combining the CDR3 with reference TRBV5-5 and TRBJ2-7 gives the whole variable domain DAGVTQSPTHLIKTRGQQVTLRCSPISGHKSVSWYQQVLGQGPQFIFQYYEKEERGRGNFPDRFSARQFPNYSSELNVNALLLGDSALYLCASSFRLGEQYFGPGTRLTVT.

The genes are TRBV28 and TRBJ2-1, with a weak D call TRBD2 (6 bases). The germline CDR1 and CDR2 sequences are MDHEN and SYDVKM. Between the trimmed V and J ends, which lost 8 bases and 3 bases, there was a span of 14 bases. The CDR3 spans 14 residues. In DNA form, the CDR3 reads TGTGCCAGCCGCACCCTGCGGGACTACAATGAGCAGTTCTTC. This translates into CASRTLRDYNEQFF.

The rearrangement joins TRBV7-9 to TRBJ1-5; 9 bases are a match to TRBD1. The ends lost 1 base at V and 5 bases at J; junction bases unmatched: 3. The CDR3 sequence is 15 residues long. Germline CDR1 is SEHNR and CDR2 is FQNEAQ (reference sequence). This CDR3 reads CASSLGTGVHQPQHF. The CDR3 DNA sequence: TGTGCCAGCAGCTTAGGGACAGGGGTACATCAGCCCCAGCATTTT.